These 11 T cell receptor beta chains originate from one sample sequenced in a study of T cells in Graves' hyperthyroidism and ophthalmopathy. Using RNA transcripts as the source, TCR beta CDR3 regions were amplified. The HTBI set primed first-round TCR CDR3 RT-PCR. Each CDR3 protein is one row after TCRdb ran MiXCR on the multiplex PCR reads. The sample has 450,000 to 650,000 distinct CDR3 sequences, around 14% seen once. Sequenced input: blood. Receptor source: a woman aged 18-29 years with Graves' ophthalmopathy.

This chain joins TRBV7-9 and TRBJ1-5, with a possible D match to TRBD1 (5 bases). The CDR3 runs to 14 residues. The V gene lost 5 bases and the J gene lost 2 bases, with 10 bases spanning the gap. Germline V CDR1 and CDR2: SEHNR, FQNEAQ (reference sequence). In DNA, the CDR3 is TGTGCCAGCAGCCGGGGGATGGGCAATCAGCCCCAGCATTTT. Encoded protein: CASSRGMGNQPQHF.

This rearrangement joins TRBV7-9 to TRBJ1-5; 7 bases map to TRBD1. Germline lookup yields CDR1 SEHNR and CDR2 FQNEAQ (reference sequence). V shed 5 bases and J 4 bases; nucleotides not matched to a gene: 5. CDR3 length: 14 amino acids. CDR3 DNA: TGTGCCAGCAGCCGACAGGGCATAAATCAGCCCCAGCATTTT. Its translation: CASSRQGINQPQHF.

This chain joins TRBV5-1 and TRBJ2-2, with D uncertain. The CDR3 runs 14 residues. V was pared by 7 bases and J by 0 bases, with 10 bases between. Germline-derived CDR1 and CDR2 are SGHRS and YFSETQ. The CDR3 is CASCRAPNTGELFF. For the CDR3, the DNA is TGCGCCAGCTGTAGGGCCCCGAACACCGGGGAGCTGTTTTTT.

As regards this clonotype: This could be a read error, since a much larger clone is one nucleotide away. The CDR3 here is CASSLGSRAVGIRTGELFF. CDR3 nucleotide sequence: TGTGCCAGCAGTTTAGGGTCGAGAGCGGTAGGGATACGAACCGGGGAGCTGTTTTTT. V usage is TRBV12-3 or TRBV12-4 and J usage is TRBJ2-2; a possible D gene is TRBD2 (5 bases). The V end lost 1 base, the J end lost 5 bases, and 23 bases lay between the germline ends. The CDR3 runs 19 residues.

V usage is TRBV27 and J usage is TRBJ2-3, with 7 nucleotides matching TRBD2. Germline-derived CDR1 and CDR2 are MNHEY and SMNVEV (reference sequence). The CDR3 loop spans 14 amino acids. J gave up 4 bases and V 4 bases, and 5 bases lay outside the gene matches. This CDR3 is CASSSIGGADTQYF. CDR3 in DNA: TGTGCCAGCAGTTCTATTGGGGGGGCAGATACGCAGTATTTT.

Many counts were recorded for this clonotype. The rearrangement uses TRBV7-9 and TRBJ2-3; 8 nucleotides agree with TRBD1. The CDR3 has 16 amino acids. V shed 5 bases, J shed 1 base, and the junction held 8 bases outside the gene matches. Germline-derived CDR1 and CDR2 are SEHNR and FQNEAQ (reference sequence). The DNA for the CDR3 is TGTGCCAGCAGCGTATGGACAGGGAAGGGCACAGATACGCAGTATTTT. The encoded protein is CASSVWTGKGTDTQYF.

In DNA form, the CDR3 reads TGCAGTGCTAGAAATCGAGGGACGCCGGGTATAGGTCAGCCCCAGCATTTT. Its translation: CSARNRGTPGIGQPQHF. V gene TRBV20-1 combines with J gene TRBJ1-5; D perhaps matches TRBD1 (5 bases). With 2 bases removed from V and 6 bases from J, the gap between germline ends came to 23 bases. The germline V gene encodes CDR1 DFQATT and CDR2 SNEGSKA (reference sequence). The CDR3 is 17 amino acids.

This clonotype was recorded a few times. The chain is built from TRBV10-3 and TRBJ1-1; D possibly corresponds to TRBD1 (5 bases). V lost 8 bases, J lost 4 bases, and 17 bases lay in between. Germline assignment: CDR1 ENHRY and CDR2 SYGVKD. The CDR3 consists of 14 residues. The CDR3 protein is CAIASPGLITEAFF. DNA of the CDR3: TGTGCCATCGCCTCCCCGGGACTCATCACTGAAGCTTTCTTT.

In the case of this clonotype: A much larger clone sits a single nucleotide away, making a read error possible. The CDR3 ends on some other residue instead of the conserved phenylalanine or tryptophan, so this is likely a read error. The chain recombines TRBV10-3 with TRBJ2-6; D call uncertain. From germline, CDR1 is ENHRY and CDR2 SYGVKD. The CDR3 spans 14 residues. Trimming left V 6 bases short and J 0 bases short, with 6 bases between. The CDR3, as DNA: TGTGCCATCAGCCGACCCTCTGGGGCCAACGTCCTGACTTCC. Encoded protein: CAISRPSGANVLTS.

J is TRBJ2-1 and V is TRBV13; D might be TRBD1 (6 bases). Germline values: CDR1 PRHDT, CDR2 FYEKMQ (reference sequence). CDR3 length: 22 residues. The V gene lost 8 bases and the J gene lost 0 bases, with 35 bases spanning the gap. The DNA for the CDR3 is TGTGCCAGCTCACCACAACAGCACACACAAACAGGGTCGTTAAGCTCCTACAATGAGCAGTTCTTC. Its protein product is CASSPQQHTQTGSLSSYNEQFF. Supplemented by reference TRBV13 and TRBJ2-1, the full variable domain reads AAGVIQSPRHLIKEKRETATLKCYPIPRHDTVYWYQQGPGQDPQFLISFYEKMQSDKGSIPDRFSAQQFSDYHSELNMSSLELGDSALYFCASSPQQHTQTGSLSSYNEQFFGPGTRLTVL.

The V gene is TRBV6-1, the J gene TRBJ1-1; TRBD1 might be the D (6 bases). The length of the CDR3 is 15 residues. CDR1 and CDR2 from the germline V gene are MNHNS and SASEGT. Trimming took 5 bases from V and 6 from J, leaving 19 bases between them. The CDR3 nucleotides read TGTGCCAGCAGTACGGGACACGCTTCGGGCGCTGAAGCTTTCTTT. Translating it yields CASSTGHASGAEAFF.